The clone carrying this TCR beta chain appeared a few times. Its target is not known. Sequencing templates came from extracted RNA that was reverse transcribed into cDNA. Produced via immunoSEQ multiplex PCR; TCRdb's table is partial and in-frame only. The sample consists of almost 35,000 clones, approximately 60% of them appearing once. The sample originates from a study of CD8+ T cells in alopecia areata. The study, taken as a whole, reports: Scalp sample data also include resident alphabeta T cells from normal skin. Compared with normal scalp, lesional scalp had higher clonality and more expanded CD8+ clones.

Peripheral blood, together with lesional scalp punch biopsies, was collected from alopecia areata patients. Cell sorting on a FACSAria was used to separate CD4+ and CD8+ T cells from the PBMCs. This CDR3 comprises 13 residues. Germline V lookup: CDR1 MNHEY, CDR2 SVGAGI. V was clipped by 2 bases and J by 4 bases, with 7 bases between them. V usage is TRBV6-5 and J usage is TRBJ2-3; D gene uncertain. Sequencing used NKG2D-high CD8+ T cells sorted from blood. The origin of this receptor is a human donor with alopecia areata. CDR3 loop: CASSYAPPDTQYF. As DNA, the CDR3 is TGTGCCAGCAGTTACGCCCCCCCAGATACGCAGTATTTT.